These 20 T cell receptor beta chains originate from one sample sequenced in a study of blood T cell repertoires in COVID-19. Profiled with immunoSEQ multiplex PCR; TCRdb holds only in-frame clones, not every one. Here the sample spans 270,000 or so clones, 83% being singletons. The sequenced sample consisted of peripheral blood. These receptors were obtained from a woman in her fifties or sixties who had recovered from COVID-19.

The chain carries TRBV18 and TRBJ2-5; 9 bases fit TRBD2. The CDR3 has 19 residues. CDR1 KGHSH and CDR2 LQKENI come from the germline V gene. Trimming cost V 1 base and J 4 bases; bases outside gene matches: 16. CDR3 in amino acids: CASSPRGSSGAFKGETQYF. For the CDR3, the DNA is TGTGCCAGCTCACCACGGGGCTCTAGCGGGGCTTTCAAGGGAGAGACCCAGTACTTC.

This chain links TRBV7-2 with TRBJ1-2; 7 bases agree with TRBD1. This CDR3 region has 12 residues. J gave up 7 bases and V 10 bases, and 9 bases lay outside the gene matches. CDR1 is SGHTA and CDR2 is FQGNSA in the germline V gene. As DNA, the CDR3 is TGTGCCACCGCCAGGGGGGCTGGTGGCTACACCTTC. Amino acid sequence: CATARGAGGYTF. Combining the CDR3 with reference TRBV7-2 and TRBJ1-2 gives the whole variable domain GAGVSQSPSNKVTEKGKDVELRCDPISGHTALYWYRQSLGQGLEFLIYFQGNSAPDKSGLPSDRFSAERTGGSVSTLTIQRTQQEDSAVYLCATARGAGGYTFGSGTRLTVV.

The rearrangement uses TRBV7-3 and TRBJ2-2, with 9 positions matching TRBD1. The CDR3 length is 15 residues. After removal of 2 bases from V and 6 bases from J, the junction contained 4 bases not matched to a gene. Germline CDR1 is SGHTA and CDR2 is FQGTGA. The CDR3 spells CASSLDRGSAGELFF. CDR3 in DNA: TGTGCCAGCAGCTTAGACAGGGGGTCGGCCGGGGAGCTGTTTTTT.

The chain employs TRBV7-6 and TRBJ2-5; 7 nucleotides align to TRBD2. Trimming took 3 bases from V and 2 from J; bases not matched to a gene: 6. Germline CDR1 and CDR2: SGHVS and FNYEAQ. The CDR3 loop spans 15 amino acids. CDR3 coding DNA: TGTGCCAGCAGCTTCCAACTAGCGAATCAAGAGACCCAGTACTTC. This sequence encodes CASSFQLANQETQYF.

This clone was observed at least ten times. V gene TRBV9 combines with J gene TRBJ1-1, with D possibly matching TRBD1 (5 bases). Per the germline V gene, CDR1 is SGDLS and CDR2 is YYNGEE. Trimming pared 0 bases from V and 4 bases from J, leaving 10 bases between. The CDR3 covers 14 residues. The CDR3 reads CASSVGGGTTEAFF. For the CDR3, the DNA is TGTGCCAGCAGCGTAGGCGGGGGGACCACTGAAGCTTTCTTT.

The chain carries TRBV9 and TRBJ1-4; 9 nucleotides align to TRBD1. Trimming at V came to 1 base and at J to 4 bases, leaving 5 bases not matched to a gene. The germline CDR1 and CDR2 sequences are SGDLS and YYNGEE. The CDR3 consists of 16 residues. Here the CDR3 reads CASSVSPTGGNEKLFF. The CDR3 bases are TGTGCCAGCAGCGTATCCCCGACAGGGGGTAATGAAAAACTGTTTTTT.

This clone was detected once. V usage is TRBV5-4 and J usage is TRBJ2-7; 8 positions agree with TRBD2. The germline gives CDR1 SGHNT, CDR2 YYREEE (reference sequence). This CDR3 has 16 residues. V was pared by 0 bases and J by 4 bases, with 9 bases of the junction left unmatched. The CDR3: CASSLGGGRRSYEQYF. The DNA for the CDR3 is TGTGCCAGCAGCTTGGGCGGCGGGAGGCGCTCGTACGAGCAGTACTTC.

This chain links TRBV7-2 with TRBJ2-1; D remains ambiguous. CDR1 and CDR2 (germline): SGHTA, FQGNSA. Trimming took 6 bases from V and 0 from J, leaving 15 bases between them. The CDR3 is made up of 16 amino acids. As DNA, the CDR3 is TGTGCCAGCAGAACGCCCCCGGTTAGCTCCTACAATGAGCAGTTCTTC. Its translation: CASRTPPVSSYNEQFF.

V gene TRBV5-1 combines with J gene TRBJ2-6; 8 positions agree with TRBD1. The junction had 2 bases not matched to a gene; V was cut back by 0 bases and J by 0 bases. This CDR3 contains 17 residues. The V gene's germline CDR1 is SGHRS and CDR2 YFSETQ. The CDR3 loop is CASSLGQGFSGANVLTF. The CDR3 bases are TGCGCCAGCAGCTTGGGACAGGGGTTCTCTGGGGCCAACGTCCTGACTTTC.

The chain joins TRBV5-1 to TRBJ2-3; D possibly corresponds to TRBD2 (6 bases). Germline CDR1 SGHRS, CDR2 YFSETQ. The CDR3 runs to 16 residues. Trimming stripped 5 bases from V and 0 bases from J, with 16 bases between. CDR3 protein: CASRVLAVSSTDTQYF. In DNA, the CDR3 is TGCGCCAGCAGGGTTTTAGCGGTTTCTAGCACAGATACGCAGTATTTT.

V usage is TRBV6-5 and J usage is TRBJ2-7; 10 nucleotides match TRBD2. V was clipped by 6 bases and J by 2 bases; unmatched bases: 7. In germline, CDR1 is MNHEY, CDR2 SVGAGI. The CDR3 covers 15 residues. CDR3 in DNA: TGTGCCAGCAGGGTTGGACTAGCGGTTCCCTACGAGCAGTACTTC. It translates to CASRVGLAVPYEQYF.

J is TRBJ1-5 and V is TRBV7-2; D is possibly TRBD1 (6 bases). V shed 2 bases and J shed 2 bases, with 16 bases lying between them. CDR1 SGHTA and CDR2 FQGNSA come from the germline V gene. The CDR3 extends over 17 amino acids. CDR3 residues: CASSLPPAGAGNQPQHF. The CDR3 DNA sequence: TGTGCCAGCAGCTTACCCCCAGCAGGGGCTGGCAATCAGCCCCAGCATTTT.

The chain recombines TRBV28 with TRBJ1-2, with a tentative D call TRBD1 (6 bases). Germline V CDR1 and CDR2: MDHEN, SYDVKM. The CDR3 loop spans 14 amino acids. Trimming cost V 3 bases and J 5 bases, with 13 bases left between them. CDR3 sequence (DNA): TGTGCCAGCAGTTTGGGGGGGGCGAGGTATGGCTACACCTTC. The encoded protein is CASSLGGARYGYTF.

The genes are TRBV19 and TRBJ1-2; TRBD1 agrees at 7 bases. J gave up 3 bases and V 4 bases, and 5 bases lay outside the gene matches. The CDR3 covers 14 residues. From germline, CDR1 is LNHDA and CDR2 SQIVND (reference sequence). CDR3 nucleotides: TGTGCCAGTAGTACCTCTGACAGGGACTATGGCTACACCTTC. Amino acids: CASSTSDRDYGYTF.

The CDR3 sequence: CSVVRGQGMTNYGYTF. Written as DNA, the CDR3 is TGCAGCGTTGTAAGAGGGCAGGGGATGACGAACTATGGCTACACCTTC. The chain combines TRBV29-1 with TRBJ1-2; tentative D call: TRBD1 (6 bases). The germline V and J ends were trimmed by 4 bases and 2 bases, with 20 bases remaining between them. CDR3 length: 16 amino acids. Germline V gene data show CDR1 as SQVTM and CDR2 as ANQGSEA.

This sequence joins TRBV24-1 and TRBJ2-5; 13 bases are shared with TRBD2. Germline V lookup: CDR1 KGHDR, CDR2 SFDVKD. CDR3 size: 16 residues. Trimming took 1 base from V and 5 from J; bases not matched to a gene: 3. In DNA, the CDR3 is TGTGCCACCAGTGATTTTGGGACTAGCGGGGATGAGACCCAGTACTTC. Protein product: CATSDFGTSGDETQYF.

The CDR3 nucleotides are TGTGCCAGCAGGAGAACAGAAGTTGAGCAGTTCTTC. Translating gives CASRRTEVEQFF. J is TRBJ2-1 and V is TRBV2; D uncertain. Germline V gene sequence: CDR1 SNHLY, CDR2 FYNNEI. V lost 6 bases to trimming and J lost 9 bases, with 12 bases between them. The CDR3 has 12 amino acids.

The V call is TRBV7-2, the J call TRBJ2-5; a possible D gene is TRBD2 (6 bases). V dropped 5 bases and J dropped 1 base, with 17 bases sitting between them. Germline CDR1 SGHTA, CDR2 FQGNSA. This CDR3 is 16 amino acids long. The DNA for the CDR3 is TGTGCCAGCAGCCTTTACGGAGGGACTCTCCAAGAGACCCAGTACTTC. Translation: CASSLYGGTLQETQYF.

V is TRBV7-2 and J is TRBJ2-1; no clear D. CDR1 is SGHTA, CDR2 FQGNSA, per germline. This CDR3 is built from 14 residues. The germline V and J ends were trimmed by 3 bases and 4 bases, with 10 bases remaining between them. The CDR3 nucleotides read TGTGCCAGCAGCTTCGGCGGCTCATACAATGAGCAGTTCTTC. Encoded protein: CASSFGGSYNEQFF. The full variable domain, with the rest looked up from reference TRBV7-2 and TRBJ2-1, is GAGVSQSPSNKVTEKGKDVELRCDPISGHTALYWYRQSLGQGLEFLIYFQGNSAPDKSGLPSDRFSAERTGGSVSTLTIQRTQQEDSAVYLCASSFGGSYNEQFFGPGTRLTVL.

As DNA, the CDR3 is TGTGCCAGCTCACGGTCGGTAGTAGCGGTAGGAGACAATGAGCAGTTCTTC. Protein sequence: CASSRSVVAVGDNEQFF. The J gene is TRBJ2-1, the V gene TRBV18; a weak D match, TRBD2 (6 bases). Germline CDR1 reads KGHSH; CDR2 reads LQKENI. The CDR3 has 17 amino acids. The V and J ends lost 4 bases and 5 bases respectively, with 21 bases between them.